This TCR beta chain emerged from a study of CD8+CD57+ T cells in acquired aplastic anemia. Profiles of TCR beta VDJ and CDR3 were generated from a genomic DNA template. Each CDR3 protein gets one entry after TCRdb re-called the reads with MiXCR. Of about 400,000 distinct CDR3 sequences in the sample, about two thirds are singletons; the top ten hold 4%. Trimming at V came to 9 bases and at J to 1 base, leaving 3 bases not matched to a gene. The CDR3 covers 13 residues. CDR1 and CDR2 from the germline V gene are KGHDR and SFDVKD. The TCR sequence derives from a human donor in good health, serving as a control. This chain links TRBV24-1 with TRBJ2-5, with TRBD2 matching over 8 bases. The sequenced sample consisted of sorted CD4+, CD8+, or CD8+CD57+ T cells (not recorded which) from PBMCs. The CDR3 sequence: CATGGGLQETQYF. In DNA, the CDR3 is TGTGCCACCGGCGGGGGGCTCCAAGAGACCCAGTACTTC.